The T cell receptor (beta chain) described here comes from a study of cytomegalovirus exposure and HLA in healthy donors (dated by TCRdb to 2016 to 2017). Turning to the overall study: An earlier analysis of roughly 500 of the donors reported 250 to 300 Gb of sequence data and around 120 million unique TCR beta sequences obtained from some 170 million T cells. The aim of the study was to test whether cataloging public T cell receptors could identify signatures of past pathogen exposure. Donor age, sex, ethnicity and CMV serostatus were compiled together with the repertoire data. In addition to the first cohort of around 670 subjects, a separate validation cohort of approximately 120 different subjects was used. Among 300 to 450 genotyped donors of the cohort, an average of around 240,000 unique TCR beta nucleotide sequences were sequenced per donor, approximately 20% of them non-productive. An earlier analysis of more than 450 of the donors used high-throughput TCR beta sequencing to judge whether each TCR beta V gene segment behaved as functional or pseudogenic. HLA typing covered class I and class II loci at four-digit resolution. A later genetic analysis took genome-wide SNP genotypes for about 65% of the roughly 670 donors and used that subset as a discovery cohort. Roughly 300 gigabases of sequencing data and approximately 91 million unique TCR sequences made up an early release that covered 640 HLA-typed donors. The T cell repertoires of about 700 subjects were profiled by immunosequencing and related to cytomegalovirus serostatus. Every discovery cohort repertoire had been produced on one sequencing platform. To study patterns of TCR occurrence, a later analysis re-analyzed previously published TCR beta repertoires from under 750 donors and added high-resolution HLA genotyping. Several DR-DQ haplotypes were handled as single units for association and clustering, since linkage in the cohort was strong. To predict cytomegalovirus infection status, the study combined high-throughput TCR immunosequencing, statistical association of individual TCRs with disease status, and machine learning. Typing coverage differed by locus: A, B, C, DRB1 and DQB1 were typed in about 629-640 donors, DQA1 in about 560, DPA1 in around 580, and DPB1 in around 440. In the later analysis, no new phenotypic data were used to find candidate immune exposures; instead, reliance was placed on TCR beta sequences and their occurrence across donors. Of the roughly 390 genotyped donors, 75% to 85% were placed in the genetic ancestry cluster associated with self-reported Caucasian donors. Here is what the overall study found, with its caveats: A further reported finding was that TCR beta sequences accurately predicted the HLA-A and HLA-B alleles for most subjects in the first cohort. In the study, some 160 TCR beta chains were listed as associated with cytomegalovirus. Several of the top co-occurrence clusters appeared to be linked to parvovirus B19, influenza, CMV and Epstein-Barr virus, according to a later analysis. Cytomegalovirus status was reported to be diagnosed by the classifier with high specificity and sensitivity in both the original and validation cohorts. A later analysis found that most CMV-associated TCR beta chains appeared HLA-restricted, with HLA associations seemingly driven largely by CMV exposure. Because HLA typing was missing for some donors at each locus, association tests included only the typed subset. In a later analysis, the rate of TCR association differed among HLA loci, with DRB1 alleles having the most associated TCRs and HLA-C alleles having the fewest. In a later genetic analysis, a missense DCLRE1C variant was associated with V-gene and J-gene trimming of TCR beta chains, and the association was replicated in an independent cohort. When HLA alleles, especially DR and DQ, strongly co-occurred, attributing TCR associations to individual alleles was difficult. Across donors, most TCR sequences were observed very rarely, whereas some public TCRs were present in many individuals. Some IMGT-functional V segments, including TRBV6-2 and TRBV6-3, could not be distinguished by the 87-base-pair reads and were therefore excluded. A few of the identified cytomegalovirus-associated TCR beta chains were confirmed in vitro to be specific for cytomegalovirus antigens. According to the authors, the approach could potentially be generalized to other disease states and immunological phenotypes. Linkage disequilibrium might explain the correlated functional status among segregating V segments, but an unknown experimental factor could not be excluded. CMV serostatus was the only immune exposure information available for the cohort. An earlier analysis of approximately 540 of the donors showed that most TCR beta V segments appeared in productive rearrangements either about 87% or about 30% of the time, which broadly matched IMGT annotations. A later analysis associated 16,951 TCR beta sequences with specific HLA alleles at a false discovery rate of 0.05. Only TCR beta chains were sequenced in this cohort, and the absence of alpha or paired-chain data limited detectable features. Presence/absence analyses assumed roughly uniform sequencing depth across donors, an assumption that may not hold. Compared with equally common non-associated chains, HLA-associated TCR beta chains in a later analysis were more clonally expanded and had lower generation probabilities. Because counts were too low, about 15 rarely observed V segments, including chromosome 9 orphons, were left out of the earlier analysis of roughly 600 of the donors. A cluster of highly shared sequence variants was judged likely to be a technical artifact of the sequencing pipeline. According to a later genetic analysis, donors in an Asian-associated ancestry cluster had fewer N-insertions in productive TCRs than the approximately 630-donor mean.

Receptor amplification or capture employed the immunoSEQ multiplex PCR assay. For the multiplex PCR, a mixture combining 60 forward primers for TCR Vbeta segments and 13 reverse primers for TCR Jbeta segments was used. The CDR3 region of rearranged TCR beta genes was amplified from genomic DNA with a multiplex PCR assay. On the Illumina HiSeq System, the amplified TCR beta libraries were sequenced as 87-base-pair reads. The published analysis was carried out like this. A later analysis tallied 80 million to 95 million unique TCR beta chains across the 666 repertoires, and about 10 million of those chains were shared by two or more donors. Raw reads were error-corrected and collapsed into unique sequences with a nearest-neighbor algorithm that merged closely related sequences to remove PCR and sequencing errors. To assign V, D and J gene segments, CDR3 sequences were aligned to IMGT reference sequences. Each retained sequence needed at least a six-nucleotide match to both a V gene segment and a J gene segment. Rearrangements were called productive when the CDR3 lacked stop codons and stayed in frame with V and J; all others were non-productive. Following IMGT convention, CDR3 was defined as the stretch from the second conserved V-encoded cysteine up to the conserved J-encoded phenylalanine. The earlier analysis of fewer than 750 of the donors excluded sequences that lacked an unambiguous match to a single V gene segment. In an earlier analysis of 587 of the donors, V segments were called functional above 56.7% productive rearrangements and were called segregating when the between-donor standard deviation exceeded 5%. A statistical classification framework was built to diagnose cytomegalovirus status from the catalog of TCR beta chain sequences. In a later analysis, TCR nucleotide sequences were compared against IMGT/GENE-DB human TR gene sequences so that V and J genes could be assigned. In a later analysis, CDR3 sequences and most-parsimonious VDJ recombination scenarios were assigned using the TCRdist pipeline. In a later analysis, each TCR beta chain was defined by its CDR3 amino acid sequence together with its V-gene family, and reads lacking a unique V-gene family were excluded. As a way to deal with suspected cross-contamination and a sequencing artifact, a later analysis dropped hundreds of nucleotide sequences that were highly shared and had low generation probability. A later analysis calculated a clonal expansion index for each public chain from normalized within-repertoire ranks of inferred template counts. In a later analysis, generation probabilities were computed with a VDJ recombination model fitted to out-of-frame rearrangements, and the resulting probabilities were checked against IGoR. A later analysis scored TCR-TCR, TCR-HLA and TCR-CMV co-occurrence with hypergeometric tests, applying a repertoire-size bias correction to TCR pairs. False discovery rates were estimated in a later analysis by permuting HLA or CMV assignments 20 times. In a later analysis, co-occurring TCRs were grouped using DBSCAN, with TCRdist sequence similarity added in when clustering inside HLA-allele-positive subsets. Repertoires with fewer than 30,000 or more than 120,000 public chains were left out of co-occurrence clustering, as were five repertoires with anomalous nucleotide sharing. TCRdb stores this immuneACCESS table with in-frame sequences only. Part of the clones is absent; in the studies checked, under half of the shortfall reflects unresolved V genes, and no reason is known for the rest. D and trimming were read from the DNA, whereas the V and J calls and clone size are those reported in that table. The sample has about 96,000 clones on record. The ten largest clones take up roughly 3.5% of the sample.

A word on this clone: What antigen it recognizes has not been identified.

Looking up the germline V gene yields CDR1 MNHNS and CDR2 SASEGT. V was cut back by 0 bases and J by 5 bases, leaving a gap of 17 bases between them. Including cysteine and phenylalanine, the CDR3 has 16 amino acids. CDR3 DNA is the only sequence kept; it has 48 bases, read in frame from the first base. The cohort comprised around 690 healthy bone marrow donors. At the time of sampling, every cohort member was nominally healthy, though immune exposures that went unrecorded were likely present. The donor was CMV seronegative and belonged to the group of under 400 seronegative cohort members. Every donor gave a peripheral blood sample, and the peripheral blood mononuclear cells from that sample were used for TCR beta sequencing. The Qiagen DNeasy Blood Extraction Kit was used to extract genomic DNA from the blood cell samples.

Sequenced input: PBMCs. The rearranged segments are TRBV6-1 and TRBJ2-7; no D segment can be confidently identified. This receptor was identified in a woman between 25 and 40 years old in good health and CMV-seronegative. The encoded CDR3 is CASSEAAGSPPDEQYF. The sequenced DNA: TGTGCCAGCAGTGAAGCCGCCGGGTCCCCACCGGACGAGCAGTACTTC.